This T cell receptor (beta chain) was recorded in a study of patients and donors after allogeneic stem cell transplantation. MiXCR, run by TCRdb on the RT-PCR reads, gives a single entry per CDR3 protein. Of hundreds of thousands of distinct CDR3 sequences in the sample, 16% were seen once. Germline lookup yields CDR1 SNHLY and CDR2 FYNNEI. Losses at the gene ends were 8 bases for V and 2 bases for J; bases not matched to a gene: 8. This CDR3 is built from 14 residues. The chain is built from TRBV2 and TRBJ2-7, with 8 positions matching TRBD1. Sequenced sample: blood, either unsorted or a sorted T cell fraction (not recorded which). The source of this sequence is a human donor who was either an allogeneic HSCT recipient or a stem cell or donor lymphocyte infusion donor (not recorded which). It is not recorded whose cells these are; they may come from a transplant donor. The CDR3 DNA reads as TGTGCCAGCGGCGGGACAGGCATCCCCTACGAGCAGTACTTC. Translation gives CASGGTGIPYEQYF.